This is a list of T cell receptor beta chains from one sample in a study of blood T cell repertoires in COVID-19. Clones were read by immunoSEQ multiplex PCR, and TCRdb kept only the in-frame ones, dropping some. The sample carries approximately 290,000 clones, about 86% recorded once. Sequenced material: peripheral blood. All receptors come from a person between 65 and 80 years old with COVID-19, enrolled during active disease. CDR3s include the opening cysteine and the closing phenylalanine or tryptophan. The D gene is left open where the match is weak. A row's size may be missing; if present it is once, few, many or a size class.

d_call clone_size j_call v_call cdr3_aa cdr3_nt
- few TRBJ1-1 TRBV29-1 CSGGAEAFF TGCAGCGGGGGGGCAGAAGCTTTCTTT
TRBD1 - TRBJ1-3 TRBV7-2 CASSLAPVGTASGNTIYF TGTGCCAGCAGCTTAGCGCCGGTTGGGACAGCCTCTGGAAACACCATATATTTT
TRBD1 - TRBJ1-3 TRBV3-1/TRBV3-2 CASSQGTGRNTIYF TGTGCCAGCAGCCAGGGGACAGGGCGAAACACCATATATTTT
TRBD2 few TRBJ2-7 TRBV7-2 CASSLLAGGPPGEQYF TGTGCCAGCAGCTTACTAGCGGGAGGGCCTCCCGGAGAGCAGTACTTC
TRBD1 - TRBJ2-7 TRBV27 CASSLRTGPYEQYF TGTGCCAGCAGTCTCCGGACAGGACCCTACGAGCAGTACTTC
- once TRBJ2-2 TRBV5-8 CASSLDSLVTGELFF TGTGCCAGCAGCCTGGACTCCCTAGTTACCGGGGAGCTGTTTTTT
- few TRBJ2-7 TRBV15 CATSRGLSPYEQYF TGTGCCACCAGCAGAGGCCTATCCCCCTACGAGCAGTACTTC
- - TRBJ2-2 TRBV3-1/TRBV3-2 CASSQGSLRDTGELFF TGTGCCAGCAGCCAAGGAAGTCTTCGGGACACCGGGGAGCTGTTTTTT
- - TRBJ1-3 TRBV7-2 CASSLGSGRVVSGNTIYF TGTGCCAGCAGCTTAGGTTCCGGCAGGGTGGTATCGGGAAACACCATATATTTT
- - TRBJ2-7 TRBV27 CASSTNRVSYEQYF TGTGCCAGCTCTACAAACAGGGTCTCCTACGAGCAGTACTTC
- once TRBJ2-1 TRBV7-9 CASSFAGGDNDEQFF TGTGCCAGCAGCTTTGCCGGGGGAGACAATGATGAGCAGTTCTTC
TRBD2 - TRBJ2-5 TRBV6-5 CASSLLGTSVETQYF TGTGCCAGCAGCCTACTTGGGACTAGCGTTGAGACCCAGTACTTC
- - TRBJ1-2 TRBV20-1 CSASQGSRGYTF TGCAGTGCTAGTCAGGGGAGTCGTGGCTACACCTTC
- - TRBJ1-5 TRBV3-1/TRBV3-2 CASSQDSQPQHF TGTGCCAGCAGCCAAGATAGTCAGCCCCAGCATTTT
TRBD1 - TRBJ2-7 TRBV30 CAWSPGTGYEQYF TGTGCCTGGAGTCCCGGGACAGGCTACGAGCAGTACTTC
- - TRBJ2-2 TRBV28 CASSSREVAGELFF TGTGCCAGCAGCTCCAGGGAGGTGGCCGGGGAGCTGTTTTTT
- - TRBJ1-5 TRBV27 CASRLDTYSNQPQHF TGTGCCAGCAGATTAGACACCTATAGCAATCAGCCCCAGCATTTT
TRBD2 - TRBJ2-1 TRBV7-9 CASSLASGRNNEQFF TGTGCCAGCAGCTTAGCTAGCGGGAGGAACAATGAGCAGTTCTTC
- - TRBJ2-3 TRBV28 CASSLPDPGFLGPSTDTQYF TGTGCCAGCAGTTTACCCGACCCGGGTTTTCTCGGTCCCAGCACAGATACGCAGTATTTT
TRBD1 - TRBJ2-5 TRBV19 CASSPGGSGQETQYF TGTGCCAGTAGTCCAGGGGGCAGCGGCCAAGAGACCCAGTACTTC
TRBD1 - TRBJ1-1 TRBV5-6 CASSRDRGSLTEAFF TGTGCCAGCAGCCGGGACAGGGGGTCGTTGACTGAAGCTTTCTTT
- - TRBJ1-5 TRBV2 CASSELRRENQPQHF TGTGCCAGCAGTGAGCTTCGACGGGAAAATCAGCCCCAGCATTTT
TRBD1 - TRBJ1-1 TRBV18 CASSQGQGVHTEAFF TGTGCCAGCTCACAGGGACAGGGGGTCCACACTGAAGCTTTCTTT
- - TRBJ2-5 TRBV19 CASSAAGDQETQYF TGTGCCAGTAGTGCGGCAGGGGATCAAGAGACCCAGTACTTC
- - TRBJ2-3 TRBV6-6 CASSPFRGSGTDTQYF TGTGCCAGCAGCCCGTTTCGGGGATCGGGCACAGATACGCAGTATTTT
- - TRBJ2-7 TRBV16 CASSRSGSSYEQYF TGTGCCAGCAGCCGGAGTGGGAGCTCCTACGAGCAGTACTTC
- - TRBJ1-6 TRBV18 CASSPLGLRGDSPLHF TGTGCCAGCTCGCCCTTGGGCCTTCGGGGGGATTCACCCCTCCACTTT
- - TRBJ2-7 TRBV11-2 CASTRNPGLATGEQYF TGTGCCAGCACCCGAAACCCGGGACTGGCGACGGGGGAGCAGTACTTC
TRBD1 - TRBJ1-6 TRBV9 CASSVDGTADFTYNSPLHF TGTGCCAGCAGCGTAGATGGGACAGCCGATTTTACTTATAATTCACCCCTCCACTTT
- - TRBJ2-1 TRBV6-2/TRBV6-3 CASSRPDSRPGSSYNEQFF TGTGCCAGCAGCCGCCCTGACTCGCGCCCTGGGAGCTCCTACAATGAGCAGTTCTTC
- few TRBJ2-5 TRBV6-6 CASSYSEGAETQYF TGTGCCAGCAGTTACTCGGAGGGGGCGGAGACCCAGTACTTC
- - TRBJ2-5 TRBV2 CASSIRRSQETQYF TGTGCCAGCAGTATCAGGAGGAGCCAAGAGACCCAGTACTTC
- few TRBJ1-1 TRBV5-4 CASSLLNTEAFF TGTGCCAGCAGCTTGTTAAACACTGAAGCTTTCTTT
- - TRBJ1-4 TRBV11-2 CASSLGHSFRKLFF TGTGCCAGCAGCTTAGGACACTCCTTTCGGAAACTGTTTTTT
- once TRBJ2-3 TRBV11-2 CASSLSRNTDTQYF TGTGCCAGCAGCCTGTCGCGGAACACAGATACGCAGTATTTT
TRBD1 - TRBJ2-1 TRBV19 CASSRFPGQGFEQFF TGTGCCAGTAGTAGATTTCCGGGACAGGGTTTTGAGCAGTTCTTC
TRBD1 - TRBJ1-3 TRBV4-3 CASSQFGTGKLNTIYF TGCGCCAGCAGCCAGTTCGGGACAGGGAAATTAAACACCATATATTTT
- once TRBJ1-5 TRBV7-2 CASSLPGQSMQPQHF TGTGCCAGCAGCTTACCGGGACAATCAATGCAGCCCCAGCATTTT
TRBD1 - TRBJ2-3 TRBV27 CASLSTGGRGDTQYF TGTGCCAGCCTATCGACAGGGGGACGGGGAGATACGCAGTATTTT
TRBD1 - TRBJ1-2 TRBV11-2 CASSAWGFRQGVYGYTF TGTGCCAGCAGCGCCTGGGGGTTTCGACAGGGGGTCTATGGCTACACCTTC
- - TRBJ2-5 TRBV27 CASSLLQPGEKETQYF TGTGCCAGCAGTTTATTACAACCGGGGGAAAAAGAGACCCAGTACTTC
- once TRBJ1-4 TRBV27 CARQGANEKLFF TGTGCCAGACAGGGAGCTAATGAAAAACTGTTTTTT
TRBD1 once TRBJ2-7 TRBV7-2 CASGRRQGASIEQYF TGTGCCAGCGGTCGCCGACAGGGGGCGAGTATCGAGCAGTACTTC
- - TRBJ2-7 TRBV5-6 CASSTPRAGRPYEQYF TGTGCCAGCAGCACCCCCAGGGCGGGGCGGCCCTACGAGCAGTACTTC
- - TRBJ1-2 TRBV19 CASSKTGRGYTF TGTGCCAGTAGTAAAACAGGGCGCGGCTACACCTTC
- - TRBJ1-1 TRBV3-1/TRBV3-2 CASSRPGGTEAFF TGTGCCAGCAGCCGGCCCGGGGGTACTGAAGCTTTCTTT
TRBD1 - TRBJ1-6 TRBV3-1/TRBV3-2 CASSQGPPGQGTRSPLHF TGTGCCAGCAGCCAAGGGCCTCCGGGACAGGGAACTAGATCACCCCTCCACTTT
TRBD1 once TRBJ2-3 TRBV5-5 CASSSDRVKTDTQYF TGTGCCAGCAGCTCGGACAGGGTCAAAACAGATACGCAGTATTTT
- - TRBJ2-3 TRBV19 CASNKGDRGSDTQYF TGTGCCAGTAACAAGGGAGATAGAGGCTCAGATACGCAGTATTTT
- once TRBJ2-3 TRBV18 CASSLRTDTQYF TGTGCCAGCTCCTTGCGGACAGATACGCAGTATTTT